This entry is about one T cell receptor beta chain. The sample originates from a study of blood T cell repertoires in COVID-19. Study information: The cDNA or gDNA used as material had been derived from T cells, B-cell-depleted T cells, or PBMCs.

Trimming at V came to 5 bases and at J to 8 bases, leaving 6 bases not matched to a gene. This CDR3 has 14 residues. CDR1 is SGHNT, CDR2 YYREEE, per germline (reference sequence). Method: immunoSEQ multiplex PCR; TCRdb's copy keeps in-frame clones and lacks some. The sample records more than 250,000 clones, 75% to 90% being singletons. The clonotype originates from a woman aged 45 to 65 with COVID-19, enrolled during active disease. Sequencing was performed on peripheral blood. The chain uses TRBV5-4 and TRBJ2-1, with TRBD1 matching over 11 bases. CDR3 sequence (DNA): TGTGCCAGCAGATTACGGACAGGGGGCGATGAGCAGTTCTTC. This gives the protein CASRLRTGGDEQFF.